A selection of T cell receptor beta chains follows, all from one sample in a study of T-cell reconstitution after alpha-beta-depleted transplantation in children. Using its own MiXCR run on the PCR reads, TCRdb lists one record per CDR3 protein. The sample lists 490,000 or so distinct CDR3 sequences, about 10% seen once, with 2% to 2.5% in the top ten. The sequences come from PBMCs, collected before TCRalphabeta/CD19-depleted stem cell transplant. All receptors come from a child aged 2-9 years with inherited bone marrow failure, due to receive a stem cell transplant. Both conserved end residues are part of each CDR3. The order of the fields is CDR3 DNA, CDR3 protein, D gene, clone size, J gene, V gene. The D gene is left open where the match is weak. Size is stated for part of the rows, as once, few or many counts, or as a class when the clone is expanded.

DNA: TGTGCCAGCAGCTTGAGTCTAACTAGAGCCTACGAGCAGTACTTC
CDR3: CASSLSLTRAYEQYF
D: NA
size: NA
J: TRBJ2-7
V: TRBV5-5

DNA: TGTGCCACGTCAGCGGGAACTCCCCTCAACGGGGAGCTGTTTTTT
CDR3: CATSAGTPLNGELFF
D: TRBD2
size: many
J: TRBJ2-2
V: TRBV19

DNA: TGTGCCAGCAGTAGTTCCGGGGAGCTGTTTTTT
CDR3: CASSSSGELFF
D: NA
size: many
J: TRBJ2-2
V: TRBV7-9

DNA: TGTGCCAGCAGCAACCTCCGGACAGGGCTGGACAATGAGCAGTTCTTC
CDR3: CASSNLRTGLDNEQFF
D: TRBD1
size: many
J: TRBJ2-1
V: TRBV11-2

DNA: TGCAGTGCTGGCCCCGGTTCAACCGGGGAGCTGTTTTTT
CDR3: CSAGPGSTGELFF
D: NA
size: many
J: TRBJ2-2
V: TRBV20-1

DNA: TGCGCCAGCAGCGAGGGAGAGCATAGCAATCAGCCCCAGCATTTT
CDR3: CASSEGEHSNQPQHF
D: NA
size: many
J: TRBJ1-5
V: TRBV5-1

DNA: TGCAGCGTTACTCGACAGGGTCTAACTGAGACCCAGTACTTC
CDR3: CSVTRQGLTETQYF
D: TRBD1
size: few
J: TRBJ2-5
V: TRBV29-1

DNA: TGCAGCGTTGATCCCGAAGAGACCCAGTACTTC
CDR3: CSVDPEETQYF
D: NA
size: many
J: TRBJ2-5
V: TRBV29-1

DNA: TGCAGTGCTAGGGTAGCGGGAGGCGAGCAGTACTTC
CDR3: CSARVAGGEQYF
D: TRBD2
size: many
J: TRBJ2-7
V: TRBV20-1

DNA: TGTGCCTGGAGTGTCCAGGGGGCGACTGAAGCTTTCTTT
CDR3: CAWSVQGATEAFF
D: TRBD1
size: NA
J: TRBJ1-1
V: TRBV30

DNA: TGTGCCAGCAGCTCCTACCGTGCGAGCGGGGCCCTCTACGAGCAGTACTTC
CDR3: CASSSYRASGALYEQYF
D: TRBD2
size: NA
J: TRBJ2-7
V: TRBV6-2/TRBV6-3

DNA: TGCAGTGCTAGAGATCCTGATCGGGGGGCCTATGGCTACACCTTC
CDR3: CSARDPDRGAYGYTF
D: NA
size: few
J: TRBJ1-2
V: TRBV20-1

DNA: TGTGCCAGTAGTGTTGCTAGCGGGACTTACGAGCAGTACTTC
CDR3: CASSVASGTYEQYF
D: TRBD2
size: many
J: TRBJ2-7
V: TRBV19

DNA: TGTGCCAGCAGTCCCCAGTCGGTCATCCACCACGAGCAGTACTTC
CDR3: CASSPQSVIHHEQYF
D: NA
size: many
J: TRBJ2-7
V: TRBV6-1

DNA: TGTGCCAGCAGTTACGGGACAGGGACTAATAATTCACCCCTCCACTTT
CDR3: CASSYGTGTNNSPLHF
D: TRBD1
size: many
J: TRBJ1-6
V: TRBV6-5

DNA: TGCAGTGCTAGAGACTTCGGGACAGGGCTTTCACCTGGAAACACCATATATTTT
CDR3: CSARDFGTGLSPGNTIYF
D: TRBD1
size: NA
J: TRBJ1-3
V: TRBV20-1

DNA: TGTGCCAGCAGCCAAGGGAACAGAGGGAACACTGAAGCTTTCTTT
CDR3: CASSQGNRGNTEAFF
D: NA
size: many
J: TRBJ1-1
V: TRBV3-1

DNA: TGCAGTGCTAGGAGTTGGCTAGCGGGAGGGAGTCTCACAGATACGCAGTATTTT
CDR3: CSARSWLAGGSLTDTQYF
D: TRBD2
size: many
J: TRBJ2-3
V: TRBV20-1

DNA: TGTGCCAGCAGTTCACCGGGGGGTGAGCAGTTCTTC
CDR3: CASSSPGGEQFF
D: TRBD2
size: NA
J: TRBJ2-1
V: TRBV12-3/TRBV12-4

DNA: TGTGCCAGCAGTCAAGGGGGGATTAGGCTAGCGGGAGAAAGGCAGTTCTTC
CDR3: CASSQGGIRLAGERQFF
D: TRBD2
size: NA
J: TRBJ2-1
V: TRBV7-2

DNA: TGTGCCAGCAGTTACTCGTTCCGGGGCTACGAGCAGTACTTC
CDR3: CASSYSFRGYEQYF
D: NA
size: NA
J: TRBJ2-7
V: TRBV6-5

DNA: TGCGCCAGCAGCCAAGATGAGGGGGCGTATGGCTACACCTTC
CDR3: CASSQDEGAYGYTF
D: TRBD1
size: many
J: TRBJ1-2
V: TRBV4-3

DNA: TGTGCCAGCAGCTTACTGAGTCTAGCGGGAGGAGCCTACGAGCAGTACTTC
CDR3: CASSLLSLAGGAYEQYF
D: TRBD2
size: NA
J: TRBJ2-7
V: TRBV7-9

DNA: TGTGCCGGACGGCTATCGGGGGGTAGCACAGATACGCAGTATTTT
CDR3: CAGRLSGGSTDTQYF
D: NA
size: many
J: TRBJ2-3
V: TRBV21-1

DNA: TGTGCCAGCTGTGCCCGACTAGCGGCCACAGATACGCAGTATTTT
CDR3: CASCARLAATDTQYF
D: TRBD2
size: NA
J: TRBJ2-3
V: TRBV27

DNA: TGCAGTGGGATCAATTACAGGGGCAACGAGCAGTACTTC
CDR3: CSGINYRGNEQYF
D: TRBD1
size: many
J: TRBJ2-7
V: TRBV20-1

DNA: TGCGCCAGCAGCCAAGATAAACCCCGGACAGGGGACACTGAAGCTTTCTTT
CDR3: CASSQDKPRTGDTEAFF
D: TRBD1
size: many
J: TRBJ1-1
V: TRBV4-3

DNA: TGCGCCAGCAGCTTTAAGGGATCGGGGTCGTACGAGCAGTACTTC
CDR3: CASSFKGSGSYEQYF
D: NA
size: NA
J: TRBJ2-7
V: TRBV5-1

DNA: TGTGCCAGCAGCCGGAGCGGACCGAGCTCCTACAATGAGCAGTTCTTC
CDR3: CASSRSGPSSYNEQFF
D: NA
size: many
J: TRBJ2-1
V: TRBV7-2

DNA: TGTGCCAGCAGCCAAGTGGGGCCTACTTTCTACGAGCAGTACTTC
CDR3: CASSQVGPTFYEQYF
D: NA
size: many
J: TRBJ2-7
V: TRBV4-2

DNA: TGTGCCTGGAGTGTGGGGGCGAACAATGAGCAGTTCTTC
CDR3: CAWSVGANNEQFF
D: NA
size: once
J: TRBJ2-1
V: TRBV30

DNA: TGCAGTGTTTCAAGAAACACCGGGGAGCTGTTTTTT
CDR3: CSVSRNTGELFF
D: NA
size: few
J: TRBJ2-2
V: TRBV20-1

DNA: TGCAGTGCTAGTTCGCTCGATGAGCAGTTCTTC
CDR3: CSASSLDEQFF
D: NA
size: many
J: TRBJ2-1
V: TRBV20-1

DNA: TGTGCCAGCAGCTTAGTGGACCGGGAGTACGACGAGCAGTACTTC
CDR3: CASSLVDREYDEQYF
D: NA
size: few
J: TRBJ2-7
V: TRBV11-2

DNA: TGTGCCATCAGTGGGCACTTTAACACCGGGGAGCTGTTTTTT
CDR3: CAISGHFNTGELFF
D: NA
size: NA
J: TRBJ2-2
V: TRBV10-3

DNA: TGCGCCAGCAGTACCGGGACTAGCGGAGCTGAGCAGTTCTTC
CDR3: CASSTGTSGAEQFF
D: TRBD2
size: many
J: TRBJ2-1
V: TRBV5-1

DNA: TGCAGTGCTGCACAGTCAACTAATGAAAAACTGTTTTTT
CDR3: CSAAQSTNEKLFF
D: NA
size: many
J: TRBJ1-4
V: TRBV20-1

DNA: TGTGCCAGCAGCCAAGGAGCGGCAAGCCAAGAGACCCAGTACTTC
CDR3: CASSQGAASQETQYF
D: NA
size: NA
J: TRBJ2-5
V: TRBV3-1

DNA: TGCGCCAGCAGCACCGGACTAGCGGAGTCCACAGATACGCAGTATTTT
CDR3: CASSTGLAESTDTQYF
D: TRBD2
size: NA
J: TRBJ2-3
V: TRBV5-1

DNA: TGCAGTGCTGGGACACCGGTGGAGGGCTACACCTTC
CDR3: CSAGTPVEGYTF
D: NA
size: many
J: TRBJ1-2
V: TRBV20-1

DNA: TGTGCCACCAGCAGGTCTTCGGGGGGCCGGCCCGGGGAGCTGTTTTTT
CDR3: CATSRSSGGRPGELFF
D: NA
size: few
J: TRBJ2-2
V: TRBV28

DNA: TGCAGTGCTAGCCGGGACAGCACCTACGAGCAGTACTTC
CDR3: CSASRDSTYEQYF
D: TRBD1
size: many
J: TRBJ2-7
V: TRBV20-1

DNA: TGTGCCAGCAGCGTAGCTACGGAGACTAGCGGGTACTACAATGAGCAGTTCTTC
CDR3: CASSVATETSGYYNEQFF
D: TRBD2
size: NA
J: TRBJ2-1
V: TRBV9

DNA: TGCGCCAGCAGCCAAGCTGGGGGGAGGGCCCGAGAGACCCAGTACTTC
CDR3: CASSQAGGRARETQYF
D: TRBD2
size: many
J: TRBJ2-5
V: TRBV4-3

DNA: TGTGCCAGCAGCTTAGGAGCGGGAGGGTCCTACAATGAGCAGTTCTTC
CDR3: CASSLGAGGSYNEQFF
D: TRBD2
size: NA
J: TRBJ2-1
V: TRBV7-9

DNA: TGTGCCAGCAGCTTGTTGGGAGCCCTGAACACCGGGGAGCTGTTTTTT
CDR3: CASSLLGALNTGELFF
D: NA
size: NA
J: TRBJ2-2
V: TRBV5-6

DNA: TGTGCCAGCAGTTTATTCCCGGACACTGAAGCTTTCTTT
CDR3: CASSLFPDTEAFF
D: NA
size: many
J: TRBJ1-1
V: TRBV27

DNA: TGCAGTGCTGTACTAGAACAAGAGACCCAGTACTTC
CDR3: CSAVLEQETQYF
D: NA
size: many
J: TRBJ2-5
V: TRBV20-1

DNA: TGTGCCAGCTCACCCCGGTATGGGGGGGGAAACGGCGATGAGCAGTTCTTC
CDR3: CASSPRYGGGNGDEQFF
D: TRBD2
size: NA
J: TRBJ2-1
V: TRBV18

DNA: TGTGCCAGCAGTTCCCCGGGATTAGCCCGAGATACGCAGTATTTT
CDR3: CASSSPGLARDTQYF
D: NA
size: NA
J: TRBJ2-3
V: TRBV12-3/TRBV12-4

DNA: TGTGCCATCAGTGAGGCGGGGTGGAGGGACACTGAAGCTTTCTTT
CDR3: CAISEAGWRDTEAFF
D: NA
size: many
J: TRBJ1-1
V: TRBV10-3

DNA: TGTGCCAGCAGGGAGCGGGAGGGCCTTTACAATGAGCAGTTCTTC
CDR3: CASREREGLYNEQFF
D: TRBD2
size: many
J: TRBJ2-1
V: TRBV2

DNA: TGCAGTGCTACTAGCGGGAATCTATTCACAGATACGCAGTATTTT
CDR3: CSATSGNLFTDTQYF
D: TRBD2
size: few
J: TRBJ2-3
V: TRBV20-1

DNA: TGCGCCAGCAGCCAAGAGAACGGGACTAGCTACAATGAGCAGTTCTTC
CDR3: CASSQENGTSYNEQFF
D: TRBD2
size: many
J: TRBJ2-1
V: TRBV4-3

DNA: TGCGCCAGCAGCTTGTATCAGTCCGGGGGGTCCGAGCAGTTCTTC
CDR3: CASSLYQSGGSEQFF
D: TRBD2
size: NA
J: TRBJ2-1
V: TRBV5-1

DNA: TGTGCCAGCAGCCCAACGTTTTCGGGGGCCCACAATGAGCAGTTCTTC
CDR3: CASSPTFSGAHNEQFF
D: NA
size: many
J: TRBJ2-1
V: TRBV7-9

DNA: TGTGCCAGCGAGACTCCGGGACTACCATACGAGCAGTACTTC
CDR3: CASETPGLPYEQYF
D: TRBD2
size: NA
J: TRBJ2-7
V: TRBV2

DNA: TGCGCCAGCAGCTTGTCCTCGGAGACCCAGTACTTC
CDR3: CASSLSSETQYF
D: NA
size: many
J: TRBJ2-5
V: TRBV5-1

DNA: TGCGCCAGCAGCTCGGGACGGATGAACACTGAAGCTTTCTTT
CDR3: CASSSGRMNTEAFF
D: NA
size: many
J: TRBJ1-1
V: TRBV5-1